This TCR beta chain was recovered during a study of cytomegalovirus exposure and HLA in healthy donors. V lost 2 bases and J lost 10, with 15 bases in between. The CDR3 totals 13 residues. Germline loops: CDR1 SGHDT, CDR2 YYEEEE. TCRdb keeps only in-frame clones here, not all; method: immunoSEQ multiplex PCR. The repertoire has about 160,000 clones, 85% of them found once; the top ten carry around 2.5%. The sample comprised PBMCs. This sequence was found in a man aged 30-40 years in good health and CMV-seropositive. The rearrangement joins TRBV5-6 to TRBJ1-1, with D tentatively TRBD1 (6 bases). The CDR3 protein is CASSLGGDGGAFF. In DNA form, the CDR3 reads TGTGCCAGCAGCTTAGGGGGGGACGGAGGAGCTTTCTTT.